This T cell receptor (beta chain) emerged from a study of OX40 agonist ivuxolimab in advanced cancers. Turning to the study itself: Patients were given ivuxolimab, an antibody that agonizes OX40 (CD134). Each dose-escalation patient presented with hepatocellular carcinoma, melanoma, renal cell or head and neck cancer.

General observations from the study: Normalized expansion of T-cell clones was also low for some nonresponders.

As to this clone: The target antigen is unknown.

Patients were ineligible given autoimmune disease history or systemic immunosuppression. The CDR3 contains 15 residues. Germline V lookup: CDR1 KGHSH, CDR2 LQKENI. V was clipped by 2 bases and J by 2 bases, with 10 bases between them. Profiling relied on immunoSEQ multiplex PCR, and the TCRdb table lists in-frame clones only, not all of them. The profile shows 60,000 to 95,000 clones, 90% of them singletons. The V call is TRBV18, the J call TRBJ1-3, with unresolved D. This specimen consisted of CD4+ or CD8+ T cells sorted from blood, obtained in a trial of the OX40 agonist ivuxolimab. The receptor was derived from an adult with an advanced solid tumor such as melanoma, head and neck, liver or kidney cancer. CDR3 in DNA: TGTGCCAGCTCACCAACGGCCTCGGCTGGAAACACCATATATTTT. It is translated as CASSPTASAGNTIYF.